These T cell receptor beta chains were read from a single sample in a study of radiation and T cells in renal cell carcinoma. Data came from immunoSEQ multiplex PCR; TCRdb stores just in-frame clones and leaves some out. There are approximately 150,000 clones in the sample; around 78% occur only once, and under 30% lies in the top ten. The sequencing used blood, collected from a patient whose treatment included radiotherapy and nephrectomy. The receptors here all came from a woman aged 50 to 65 with renal cell carcinoma. CDR3s include the opening cysteine and the closing phenylalanine or tryptophan. A D gene is named only where the DNA matches it firmly. Part of the rows lack a size; the others show once, few, many or a class for expanded clones.

-,TRBV7-8,-,TRBJ1-5,CASSWNRQPQHF,TGTGCCAGCAGCTGGAACCGACAGCCCCAGCATTTT
-,TRBV27,-,TRBJ2-7,CASSPLSRVSSYEQYF,TGTGCCAGCAGTCCACTAAGCAGGGTGTCCTCCTACGAGCAGTACTTC
-,TRBV5-4,-,TRBJ2-7,CASSLETGRGQYF,TGTGCCAGCAGCTTGGAGACGGGGCGAGGGCAGTACTTC
once,TRBV7-2,-,TRBJ2-7,CASSPQLQGNEQYF,TGTGCCAGCAGCCCGCAGCTTCAGGGGAACGAGCAGTACTTC
-,TRBV28,TRBD1,TRBJ1-1,CASLGQGASEAFF,TGTGCCAGCCTAGGACAGGGGGCCTCTGAAGCTTTCTTT
-,TRBV5-1,TRBD2,TRBJ2-3,CASSWTSSGDTQYF,TGCGCCAGCAGCTGGACTAGCTCAGGAGATACGCAGTATTTT
-,TRBV10-3,TRBD1,TRBJ1-1,CAIKGGDRAYTEAFF,TGTGCCATCAAGGGGGGGGACAGGGCCTACACTGAAGCTTTCTTT
-,TRBV28,-,TRBJ2-5,CASSWQSKETQYF,TGTGCCAGCAGCTGGCAGTCTAAAGAGACCCAGTACTTC
-,TRBV29-1,-,TRBJ1-3,CSVATGRGSGNTIYF,TGCAGCGTTGCGACAGGAAGGGGCTCTGGAAACACCATATATTTT
-,TRBV30,-,TRBJ2-3,CAWSAEDTQYF,TGTGCCTGGTCGGCGGAGGATACGCAGTATTTT
once,TRBV6-5,-,TRBJ2-5,CATAQGHQETQYF,TGTGCCACCGCGCAGGGCCACCAAGAGACCCAGTACTTC
-,TRBV5-1,-,TRBJ2-1,CASSLDGVAEQFF,TGCGCCAGCAGCTTGGACGGGGTTGCAGAGCAGTTCTTC
-,TRBV6-4,-,TRBJ2-2,CASSGYAGIGELFF,TGTGCCAGCAGTGGGTACGCCGGGATCGGGGAGCTGTTTTTT
-,TRBV6-1,TRBD1,TRBJ2-7,CASSEAWGTGISYEQYF,TGTGCCAGCAGTGAAGCGTGGGGGACAGGGATTTCCTACGAGCAGTACTTC
-,TRBV5-1,-,TRBJ1-1,CASSPHGRVAEAFF,TGCGCCAGCAGCCCCCACGGCAGGGTGGCTGAAGCTTTCTTT
few,TRBV6-4,TRBD2,TRBJ2-1,CASSDLASGGKQFF,TGTGCCAGCAGTGACCTAGCTAGCGGCGGAAAGCAGTTCTTC
-,TRBV28,-,TRBJ2-5,CASSHHAAGETQYF,TGTGCCAGCAGCCACCATGCCGCCGGCGAGACCCAGTACTTC
-,TRBV6-1,TRBD1,TRBJ1-1,CASSASGEGQGAPEAFF,TGTGCCAGCAGTGCTAGTGGAGAGGGACAGGGGGCCCCTGAAGCTTTCTTT
-,TRBV5-1,-,TRBJ1-1,CASRRMNTEAFF,TGCGCCAGCAGGCGAATGAACACTGAAGCTTTCTTT
once,TRBV6-6,TRBD2,TRBJ2-7,CASSRGGSYEQYF,TGTGCCAGCAGCCGGGGAGGGTCCTACGAGCAGTACTTC
-,TRBV30,-,TRBJ1-3,CAWSLQGNTIYF,TGTGCCTGGAGTCTACAGGGAAACACCATATATTTT
-,TRBV5-5,-,TRBJ2-3,CASSEGPRADTQYF,TGTGCCAGCAGCGAGGGCCCTAGGGCGGATACGCAGTATTTT
few,TRBV28,-,TRBJ1-1,CASSFDTEAFF,TGTGCCAGCAGTTTCGACACTGAAGCTTTCTTT
-,TRBV6-1,TRBD1,TRBJ1-5,CASSDFRGARLAQPQHF,TGTGCCAGCAGTGATTTCAGGGGGGCGCGGTTAGCTCAGCCCCAGCATTTT
-,TRBV2,TRBD2,TRBJ2-1,CASIRRTSGGEQFF,TGTGCCAGCATCCGAAGGACTAGCGGGGGAGAGCAGTTCTTC
once,TRBV5-6,-,TRBJ1-5,CASSRRGKGNQPQHF,TGTGCCAGCAGCCGACGGGGGAAGGGCAATCAGCCCCAGCATTTT
-,TRBV6-1,-,TRBJ1-5,CASTPTSGLQPQHF,TGTGCCAGCACCCCGACATCCGGGCTTCAGCCCCAGCATTTT
-,TRBV30,-,TRBJ1-2,CAWILPWGQSNYGYTF,TGTGCCTGGATCCTCCCATGGGGGCAGAGCAACTATGGCTACACCTTC
once,TRBV6-1,-,TRBJ2-7,CASSGGQGRRYEQYF,TGTGCCAGCAGTGGGGGGCAGGGGCGAAGGTACGAGCAGTACTTC
-,TRBV2,-,TRBJ2-6,CASSVTGNSGANVLTF,TGTGCCAGCAGTGTGACGGGAAACTCTGGGGCCAACGTCCTGACTTTC
-,TRBV19,-,TRBJ2-2,CASSPSTNTGELFF,TGTGCCAGTAGCCCATCTACGAACACCGGGGAGCTGTTTTTT
-,TRBV18,TRBD1,TRBJ1-1,CASSPGTGYTEAFF,TGTGCCAGCTCCCCCGGGACAGGGTACACTGAAGCTTTCTTT
-,TRBV19,-,TRBJ2-7,CASSISGDEQYF,TGTGCCAGTAGTATATCCGGGGACGAGCAGTACTTC
-,TRBV18,-,TRBJ1-3,CASSMGLPEAGNTIYF,TGTGCCAGCTCGATGGGACTCCCGGAGGCTGGAAACACCATATATTTT
-,TRBV4-3,-,TRBJ2-6,CASSQDLGNLGGANVLTF,TGCGCCAGCAGCCAAGATTTGGGAAACCTGGGAGGGGCCAACGTCCTGACTTTC
few,TRBV9,-,TRBJ1-1,CASSVGMGRMNTEAFF,TGTGCCAGCAGCGTAGGCATGGGGAGAATGAACACTGAAGCTTTCTTT
-,TRBV30,-,TRBJ1-2,CAWSRTKGGYTF,TGTGCCTGGAGTCGGACCAAGGGAGGCTACACCTTC
-,TRBV5-4,TRBD1,TRBJ1-2,CASSLSTTGGYGYTF,TGTGCCAGCAGCTTATCAACGACAGGGGGCTATGGCTACACCTTC
few,TRBV2,TRBD1,TRBJ1-4,CASSQDRNNEKLFF,TGTGCCAGCAGTCAGGACAGGAATAATGAAAAACTGTTTTTT
-,TRBV9,TRBD2,TRBJ2-1,CASSVVTGRDNEQFF,TGTGCCAGCAGCGTAGTTACGGGGAGGGACAATGAGCAGTTCTTC
-,TRBV10-3,TRBD1,TRBJ1-1,CAILAQGAVTEAFF,TGTGCCATCCTCGCCCAGGGGGCGGTCACTGAAGCTTTCTTT